The clone carrying this T cell receptor beta chain was seen a single time. Different DNA sequences within this sample yield the same CDR3. The CDR3 is 14 amino acids. The V end lost 1 base, the J end lost 5 bases, and 11 bases lay between the germline ends. The germline V gene encodes CDR1 LGHNA and CDR2 YSLEER. As processed by the authors: Scientists estimated how many nucleated cells there were by amplifying reference gene primers. Sequencing used immunoSEQ multiplex PCR; TCRdb keeps in-frame clones, though not all of them. V and J calls plus clone size are reproduced from that table; the DNA served to infer D and trimming. The top ten clones hold around a tenth of a sample with over 65,000 clones, roughly 81% of them seen once. This sample stems from a study of blood T cell repertoires in COVID-19. About the research overall: T cells, B-cell-depleted T cells, or PBMCs provided the cDNA or gDNA that served as material.

The gene calls are TRBV4-3 and TRBJ1-1, with D maybe TRBD1 (5 bases). This TCR was recovered from a human donor in a cohort sampled during active COVID-19. Sequencing input: peripheral blood. The CDR3 sequence is CASSQGRGGTEAFF. CDR3 nucleotide sequence: TGCGCCAGCAGCCAAGGGAGGGGAGGGACTGAAGCTTTCTTT.